Presented here are 22 T cell receptor beta chains from one specimen sequenced in a study of blood T cell repertoires in COVID-19. Sequencing used immunoSEQ multiplex PCR; TCRdb keeps in-frame clones, though not all of them. The sample holds around 34,000 clones, roughly 78% seen once. Specimen: peripheral blood. These receptors originate from a woman between 65 and 79 years old with acute or convalescent COVID-19.

The chain employs TRBV7-9 and TRBJ1-1; a possible D gene is TRBD1 (6 bases). V lost 6 bases, J lost 7 bases, and 9 bases lay in between. Germline CDR1 reads SEHNR; CDR2 reads FQNEAQ (reference sequence). The CDR3 is 11 residues long. DNA of the CDR3: TGTGCCAGCAGAACGGACAGTGAAGCTTTCTTT. It translates to CASRTDSEAFF. The full variable domain, completed using reference TRBV7-9 and TRBJ1-1, is DTGVSQNPRHKITKRGQNVTFRCDPISEHNRLYWYRQTLGQGPEFLTYFQNEAQLEKSRLLSDRFSAERPKGSFSTLEIQRTEQGDSAMYLCASRTDSEAFFGQGTRLTVV.

The rearrangement joins TRBV5-1 to TRBJ2-1; 10 nucleotides match TRBD2. J lost 4 bases, V lost 1 base, and 5 bases had no gene match. The CDR3 spans 16 residues. The germline gives CDR1 SGHRS, CDR2 YFSETQ. DNA of the CDR3: TGCGCCAGCAGCTTGCATACTAGCGGGAAGTACAATGAGCAGTTCTTC. This sequence encodes CASSLHTSGKYNEQFF.

This chain links TRBV2 with TRBJ2-1; D might be TRBD2 (6 bases). Trimming cost V 7 bases and J 8 bases, with 27 bases left between them. Germline CDR1 is SNHLY and CDR2 is FYNNEI. The CDR3 extends over 17 amino acids. The CDR3 DNA reads as TGTGCCAGCATGCGATCCGCCCCGGGACTCCGGAGGGATGAGCAGTTCTTC. Translation gives CASMRSAPGLRRDEQFF.

The chain couples TRBV19 to TRBJ2-3, with 10 bases matching TRBD1. Trimming cost V 0 bases and J 3 bases; bases outside gene matches: 3. This CDR3 region has 16 residues. Germline-derived CDR1 and CDR2 are LNHDA and SQIVND (reference sequence). The CDR3 DNA reads TGTGCCAGTAGTATAGAGGTGGGACAGGGGACAGATACGCAGTATTTT. It translates to CASSIEVGQGTDTQYF.

The J gene is TRBJ2-7, the V gene TRBV7-9; TRBD2 matches at 10 bases. This CDR3 spans 14 amino acids. The germline gives CDR1 SEHNR, CDR2 FQNEAQ (reference sequence). V trimming: 1 base; J trimming: 6 bases; junction bases outside the gene matches: 3. This CDR3 is CASSLVAGGGEQYF. In DNA form, the CDR3 reads TGTGCCAGCAGCTTAGTAGCGGGAGGTGGCGAGCAGTACTTC.

The V gene is TRBV15, the J gene TRBJ2-2; 8 positions agree with TRBD2. CDR1 and CDR2 from the germline V gene are LNHNV and YYDKDF (reference sequence). The CDR3 runs 17 residues. The V gene end was trimmed by 2 bases and the J gene end by 1 base; junction bases not matched to a gene: 6. CDR3 DNA sequence: TGTGCCACCAGCAGACACCCCGGGGGGGGGAACACCGGGGAGCTGTTTTTT. Its protein product is CATSRHPGGGNTGELFF.

The chain carries TRBV9 and TRBJ2-6; D remains unclear. The germline V gene encodes CDR1 SGDLS and CDR2 YYNGEE. Trimming pared 0 bases from V and 1 base from J, leaving 8 bases between. This CDR3 has 16 residues. CDR3 coding DNA: TGTGCCAGCAGCGTAGATCCAGTTTCTGGGGCCAACGTCCTGACTTTC. It encodes CASSVDPVSGANVLTF.

V usage is TRBV19 and J usage is TRBJ2-3; D is possibly TRBD2 (6 bases). Trimming stripped 6 bases from V and 0 bases from J, with 16 bases between. The germline gives CDR1 LNHDA, CDR2 SQIVND (reference sequence). This CDR3 has 16 residues. The CDR3 DNA is TGTGCCAGTAGACTAGGACCGGGGACTAGCACAGATACGCAGTATTTT. It translates to CASRLGPGTSTDTQYF.

This chain links TRBV27 with TRBJ1-2, with 9 bases lining up with TRBD1. V shed 6 bases and J 8 bases; nucleotides not matched to a gene: 13. Germline V gene lookup returns CDR1 MNHEY and CDR2 SMNVEV (reference sequence). This CDR3 has 15 residues. CDR3 region: CASSPFLGQGFGYTF. CDR3 bases: TGTGCCAGCAGCCCCTTTTTGGGACAGGGTTTCGGCTACACCTTC.

This clone was seen a few times. V is TRBV19 and J is TRBJ1-1, with D hard to call. Trimming pared 4 bases from V and 1 base from J, leaving 7 bases between. The CDR3 spans 13 residues. Germline values: CDR1 LNHDA, CDR2 SQIVND (reference sequence). The CDR3 DNA reads as TGTGCCAGTAGTACCCGACAGAACACTGAAGCTTTCTTT. Translated: CASSTRQNTEAFF.

The chain uses TRBV13 and TRBJ2-1, with 8 bases lining up with TRBD2. The CDR3 sequence is 14 residues long. The germline V gene encodes CDR1 PRHDT and CDR2 FYEKMQ (reference sequence). J lost 4 bases, V lost 5 bases, and 4 bases had no gene match. The CDR3 loop reads CASSPTSGYNEQFF. DNA of the CDR3: TGTGCCAGCAGCCCCACTAGCGGATACAATGAGCAGTTCTTC.

This clone occurred once. The CDR3 region is CAIRDRQETQYF. CDR3 in DNA: TGTGCCATCCGGGACAGACAAGAGACCCAGTACTTC. The rearrangement uses TRBV7-9 and TRBJ2-5; 7 bases are a match to TRBD1. The V segment lost 10 bases and the J segment 2 bases; nucleotides outside the gene matches: 4. This CDR3 has 12 residues. Germline lookup yields CDR1 SEHNR and CDR2 FQNEAQ (reference sequence).

The chain is built from TRBV27 and TRBJ2-7; 7 bases are shared with TRBD1. Germline assignment: CDR1 MNHEY and CDR2 SMNVEV (reference sequence). This CDR3 contains 14 residues. With 3 bases clipped from V and 2 bases from J, the junction kept 4 bases outside the gene matches. The CDR3 nucleotides read TGTGCCAGCAGTTTGGAGCAGGGGGCCTACGAGCAGTACTTC. Amino acids: CASSLEQGAYEQYF.

The rearrangement joins TRBV7-2 to TRBJ2-3, with 7 nucleotides matching TRBD2. CDR1 is SGHTA and CDR2 is FQGNSA in the germline V gene. The CDR3 length is 15 residues. The V segment lost 4 bases and the J segment 4 bases; nucleotides outside the gene matches: 8. CDR3 protein: CASSSLRSGADTQYF. The CDR3 DNA is TGTGCCAGCAGCTCCCTCAGGAGCGGGGCAGATACGCAGTATTTT.

V is TRBV19 and J is TRBJ2-7, with a weak D call TRBD2 (6 bases). Looked up from germline, CDR1 is LNHDA and CDR2 is SQIVND (reference sequence). The CDR3 spans 15 residues. Between the trimmed V and J ends, which lost 5 bases and 3 bases, there was a span of 17 bases. CDR3 amino acids: CASSHGGADGYEQYF. The DNA for the CDR3 is TGTGCCAGTAGTCACGGAGGGGCAGACGGCTACGAGCAGTACTTC.

The chain carries TRBV3-1 (or the pseudogene TRBV3-2) and TRBJ2-7, with D possibly being TRBD2 (6 bases). Germline assignment: CDR1 LGHDT and CDR2 YNNKEL (reference sequence). Trimming shortened V by 3 bases and J by 0 bases, and 12 bases separated the two germline ends. The CDR3 runs 15 residues. In nucleotides, the CDR3 is TGTGCCAGCAGCCAGGGCGTGGGACTCTCCTACGAGCAGTACTTC. This translates into CASSQGVGLSYEQYF.

The rearrangement joins TRBV6-5 to TRBJ2-7; a weak D match, TRBD1 (6 bases). Germline V gene data show CDR1 as MNHEY and CDR2 as SVGAGI. The CDR3 length is 14 residues. Between the trimmed V and J ends, which lost 5 bases and 6 bases, there was a span of 17 bases. CDR3 region: CASSNNRDQTEQYF. The CDR3 DNA sequence: TGTGCCAGCAGTAACAACAGGGACCAGACCGAGCAGTACTTC.

The CDR3 is CASSIGTGFTGELFF. The CDR3 bases are TGTGCCAGTAGTATAGGGACAGGGTTCACCGGGGAGCTGTTTTTT. V is TRBV19 and J is TRBJ2-2, with 8 nucleotides matching TRBD1. In germline, CDR1 is LNHDA, CDR2 SQIVND (reference sequence). The V and J ends lost 1 base and 4 bases, in that order; junction bases with no gene match: 2. CDR3 size: 15 residues.

The rearrangement links TRBV27 to TRBJ2-3; the match to TRBD2 covers 9 bases. This CDR3 contains 15 residues. J lost 5 bases, V lost 3 bases, and 6 bases had no gene match. The germline V gene encodes CDR1 MNHEY and CDR2 SMNVEV (reference sequence). The CDR3 DNA reads as TGTGCCAGCAGTTTGGGCGGGGGGGCCGGAGATACGCAGTATTTT. This translates into CASSLGGGAGDTQYF.

This clone was observed a few times. The chain employs TRBV15 and TRBJ2-7; D is unclear. The CDR3 is 12 amino acids. The germline V gene has CDR1 LNHNV and CDR2 YYDKDF (reference sequence). V lost 4 bases, J lost 7 bases, and 11 bases lay in between. CDR3 in DNA: TGTGCCACCAGCAATGGGCCCAGGGAGCAGTACTTC. This translates into CATSNGPREQYF. The full variable domain, completed using reference TRBV15 and TRBJ2-7, is DAMVIQNPRYQVTQFGKPVTLSCSQTLNHNVMYWYQQKSSQAPKLLFHYYDKDFNNEADTPDNFQSRRPNTSFCFLDIRSPGLGDTAMYLCATSNGPREQYFGPGTRLTVT.

The chain carries TRBV7-6 and TRBJ2-7; 12 bases are a match to TRBD2. The CDR3 has 15 residues. Germline V gene lookup returns CDR1 SGHVS and CDR2 FNYEAQ. Trimming took 5 bases from V and 6 from J; bases not matched to a gene: 8. The CDR3 is CASSPLAGGPGEQYF. DNA of the CDR3: TGTGCCAGCAGCCCTCTAGCGGGAGGGCCTGGCGAGCAGTACTTC.

This chain uses TRBV4-1 with TRBJ2-2; 7 bases line up with TRBD2. The germline V gene has CDR1 MGHRA and CDR2 YSYEKL. CDR3 size: 15 residues. The junction had 8 bases not matched to a gene; V was cut back by 4 bases and J by 6 bases. The CDR3, as DNA: TGCGCCAGCAGCCTCCACAGCGGGGAGGCCGGGGAGCTGTTTTTT. Amino acids: CASSLHSGEAGELFF.